This T cell receptor beta chain appears in the sequencing data of a study of CD8 T cells in Susac syndrome. CDR3 size: 17 residues. V lost 6 bases to trimming and J lost 10 bases, with 25 bases between them. Germline assignment: CDR1 MNHGY and CDR2 SAAAGT. cDNA came from around 0.5 to 1 ug RNA primed by random hexamers. MiXCR, applied by TCRdb to the immunoSEQ multiplex PCR reads, yields one record per CDR3 protein. Seen here are a few hundred thousand distinct CDR3 sequences, approximately 90% observed once, and the top ten hold about 0.13%. This chain links TRBV6-8 with TRBJ1-6, with D possibly TRBD1 on 5 matching bases. The TCR comes from a human donor with multiple sclerosis. The sample consisted of CD8+ T cells from PBMCs. The CDR3 sequence is CASSRPSQGNRESPLHF. CDR3 DNA sequence: TGTGCCAGCAGCCGACCCTCCCAGGGTAACAGAGAATCACCCCTCCACTTT.